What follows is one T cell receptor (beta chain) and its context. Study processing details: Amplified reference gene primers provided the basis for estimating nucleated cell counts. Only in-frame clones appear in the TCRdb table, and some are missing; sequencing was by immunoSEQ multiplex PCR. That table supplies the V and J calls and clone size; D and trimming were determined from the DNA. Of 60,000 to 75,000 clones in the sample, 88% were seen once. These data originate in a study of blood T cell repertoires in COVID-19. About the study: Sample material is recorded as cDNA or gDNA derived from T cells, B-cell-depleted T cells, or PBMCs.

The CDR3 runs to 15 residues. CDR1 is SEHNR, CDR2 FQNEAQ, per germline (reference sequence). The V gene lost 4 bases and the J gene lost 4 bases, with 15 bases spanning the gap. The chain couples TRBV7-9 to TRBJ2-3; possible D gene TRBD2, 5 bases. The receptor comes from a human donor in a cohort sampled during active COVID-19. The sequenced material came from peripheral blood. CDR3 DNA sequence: TGTGCCAGCAGCTCCCTCTCGGCGGGCGCAGATACGCAGTATTTT. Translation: CASSSLSAGADTQYF.